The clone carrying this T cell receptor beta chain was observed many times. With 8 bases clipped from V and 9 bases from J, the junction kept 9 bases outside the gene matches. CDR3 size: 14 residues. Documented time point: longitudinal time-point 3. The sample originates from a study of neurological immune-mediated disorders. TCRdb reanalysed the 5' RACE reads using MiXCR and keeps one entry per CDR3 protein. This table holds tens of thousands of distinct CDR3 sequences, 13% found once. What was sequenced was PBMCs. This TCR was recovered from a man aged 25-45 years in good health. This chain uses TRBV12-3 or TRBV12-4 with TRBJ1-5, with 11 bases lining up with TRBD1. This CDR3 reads CASGGTGGFRPQHF. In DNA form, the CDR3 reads TGTGCCAGCGGGGGGACAGGGGGATTTCGGCCCCAGCATTTT.